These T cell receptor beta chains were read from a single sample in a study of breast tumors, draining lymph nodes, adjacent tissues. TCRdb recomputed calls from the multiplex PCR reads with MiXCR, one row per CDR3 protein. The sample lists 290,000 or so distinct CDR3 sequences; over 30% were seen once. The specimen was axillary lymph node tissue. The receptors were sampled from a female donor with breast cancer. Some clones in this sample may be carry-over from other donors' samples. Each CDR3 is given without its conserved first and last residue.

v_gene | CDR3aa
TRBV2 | ASKASGREQY
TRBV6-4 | ASRETGGNSPLH
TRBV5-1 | ASSFQGSQTQY
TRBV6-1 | ASSEIPDGSDTQY
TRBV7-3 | ASSLIGGREQY
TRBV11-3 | ASSLDRYSHEQF
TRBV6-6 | ASRPGTGRANYGYT
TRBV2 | ASSTYSNQPQH
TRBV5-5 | ASSLRQAPNTGELF
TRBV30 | ACGSSFGETQY
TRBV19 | ASRILGETYEQY